One T cell receptor (beta chain) is described in this entry. Its cognate antigen is unknown. Its ends do not fully match the called genes, so a read error is possible. Joint extraction of RNA and DNA used about 17-31 mg of bulk tissue that was unsorted. Sampling targeted five separate regions of each tumor, which included the tumor centre. This entry belongs to a study of tumor-infiltrating lymphocytes in primary liver carcinoma. Regarding the study as a whole: Tumor region pairs showed greater overlap than either tumor-adjacent or tumor-blood pairs did.

Constant-region priming of approximately 500 ng total RNA yielded TCR beta cDNA. Slightly modified ARM-PCR served as the procedure for the TCR beta libraries. These libraries came from three rounds of nested multiplex PCR. TRBV1-TRBV30 forward and Cbeta reverse primers drove the first two roughly 10-cycle rounds. TCRdb re-called the multiplex PCR reads through MiXCR, storing one row per CDR3 protein. The sample has some 50,000 distinct CDR3 sequences, less than 75% seen once. This CDR3 has 15 amino acids. Germline V lookup: CDR1 SGHAT, CDR2 FQNNGV. Material: liver tumor tissue from sampling region 5. Regarding subset: tumor region T5, tumor centre. The chain recombines TRBV11-2 with TRBJ2-5, with 7 bases matching TRBD2. The origin of this receptor is a man in his forties with primary liver carcinoma and hepatitis B virus infection. As DNA, the CDR3 is TGCGCCAGCAGCGACCTGATAGTAGCGGGAGAGACCCAGTACTTC. This translates into CASSDLIVAGETQYF.